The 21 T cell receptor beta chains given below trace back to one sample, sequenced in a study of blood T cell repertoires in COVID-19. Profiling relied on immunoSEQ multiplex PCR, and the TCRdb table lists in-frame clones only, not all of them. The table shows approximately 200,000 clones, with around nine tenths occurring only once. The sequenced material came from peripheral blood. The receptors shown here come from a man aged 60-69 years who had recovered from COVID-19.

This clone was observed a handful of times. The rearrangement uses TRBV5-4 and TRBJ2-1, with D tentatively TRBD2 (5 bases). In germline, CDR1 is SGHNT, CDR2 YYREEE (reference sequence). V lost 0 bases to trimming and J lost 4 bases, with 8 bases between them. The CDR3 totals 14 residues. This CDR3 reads CASSLAGLYNEQFF. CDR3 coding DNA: TGTGCCAGCAGCTTGGCAGGACTTTACAATGAGCAGTTCTTC.

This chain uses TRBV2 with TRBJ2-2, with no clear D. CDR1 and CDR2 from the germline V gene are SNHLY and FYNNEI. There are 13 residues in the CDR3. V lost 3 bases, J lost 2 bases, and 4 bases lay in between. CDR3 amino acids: CASSDSNTGELFF. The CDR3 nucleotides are TGTGCCAGCAGTGATTCAAACACCGGGGAGCTGTTTTTT.

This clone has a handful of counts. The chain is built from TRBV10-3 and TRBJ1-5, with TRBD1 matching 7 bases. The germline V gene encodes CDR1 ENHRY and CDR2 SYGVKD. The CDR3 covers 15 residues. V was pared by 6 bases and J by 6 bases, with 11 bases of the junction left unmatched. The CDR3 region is CAISPGTAVGQPQHF. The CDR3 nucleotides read TGTGCCATCAGCCCCGGGACAGCTGTCGGTCAGCCCCAGCATTTT.

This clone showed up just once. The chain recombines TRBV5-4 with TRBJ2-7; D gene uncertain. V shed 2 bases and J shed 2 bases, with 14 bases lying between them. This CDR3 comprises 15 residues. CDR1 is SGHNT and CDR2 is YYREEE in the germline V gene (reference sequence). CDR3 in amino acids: CASSFQAVGAYEQYF. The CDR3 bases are TGTGCCAGCAGCTTCCAGGCAGTCGGCGCCTACGAGCAGTACTTC.

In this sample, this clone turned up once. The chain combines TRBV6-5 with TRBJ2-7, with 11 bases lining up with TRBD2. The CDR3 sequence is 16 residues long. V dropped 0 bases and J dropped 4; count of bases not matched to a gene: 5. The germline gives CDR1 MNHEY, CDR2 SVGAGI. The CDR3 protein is CASSYSLAGGIYEQYF. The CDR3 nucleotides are TGTGCCAGCAGTTACTCCCTAGCGGGAGGCATATACGAGCAGTACTTC.

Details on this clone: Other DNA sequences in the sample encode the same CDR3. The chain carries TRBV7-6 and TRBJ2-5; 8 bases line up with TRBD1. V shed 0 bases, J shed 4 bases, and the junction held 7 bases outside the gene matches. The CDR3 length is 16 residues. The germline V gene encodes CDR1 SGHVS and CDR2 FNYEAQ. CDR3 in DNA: TGTGCCAGCAGCTTAGCGGGACAGGCTGACCCAGAGACCCAGTACTTC. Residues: CASSLAGQADPETQYF. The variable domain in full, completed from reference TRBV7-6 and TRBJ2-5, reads GAGVSQSPRYKVTKRGQDVALRCDPISGHVSLYWYRQALGQGPEFLTYFNYEAQQDKSGLPNDRFSAERPEGSISTLTIQRTEQRDSAMYRCASSLAGQADPETQYFGPGTRLLVL.

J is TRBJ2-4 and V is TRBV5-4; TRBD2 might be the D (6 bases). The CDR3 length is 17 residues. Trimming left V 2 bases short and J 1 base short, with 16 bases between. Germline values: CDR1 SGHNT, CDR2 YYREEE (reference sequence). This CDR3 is CASSLAQGGWAKNIQYF. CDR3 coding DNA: TGTGCCAGCAGCTTAGCCCAGGGAGGTTGGGCCAAAAACATTCAGTACTTC.

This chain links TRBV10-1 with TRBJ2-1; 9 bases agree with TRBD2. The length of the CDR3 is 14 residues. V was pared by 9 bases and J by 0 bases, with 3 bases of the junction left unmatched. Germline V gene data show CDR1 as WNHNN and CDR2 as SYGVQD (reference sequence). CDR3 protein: CASSSGISYNEQFF. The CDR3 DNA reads TGCGCCAGTTCTAGCGGGATCTCCTACAATGAGCAGTTCTTC.

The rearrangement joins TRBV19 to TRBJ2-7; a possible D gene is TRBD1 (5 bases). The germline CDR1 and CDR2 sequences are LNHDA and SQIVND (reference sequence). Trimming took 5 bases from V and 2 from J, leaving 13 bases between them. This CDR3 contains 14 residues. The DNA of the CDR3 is TGTGCCAGTAGTGGGCTGGGGCCTGCCTACGAGCAGTACTTC. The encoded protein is CASSGLGPAYEQYF.

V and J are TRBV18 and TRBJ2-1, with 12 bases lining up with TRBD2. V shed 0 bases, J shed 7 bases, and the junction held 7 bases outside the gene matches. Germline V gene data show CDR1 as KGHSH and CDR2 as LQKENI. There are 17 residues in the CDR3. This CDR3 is CASSPPRASGRVNEQFF. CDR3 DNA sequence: TGTGCCAGCTCACCACCCCGGGCTAGCGGGAGGGTTAATGAGCAGTTCTTC.

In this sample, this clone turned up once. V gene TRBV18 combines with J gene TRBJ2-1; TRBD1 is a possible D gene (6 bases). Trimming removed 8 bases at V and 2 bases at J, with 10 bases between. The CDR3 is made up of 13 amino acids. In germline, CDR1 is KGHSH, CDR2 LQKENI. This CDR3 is CASQQGTYNEQFF. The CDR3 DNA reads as TGTGCCAGCCAACAGGGTACCTACAATGAGCAGTTCTTC.

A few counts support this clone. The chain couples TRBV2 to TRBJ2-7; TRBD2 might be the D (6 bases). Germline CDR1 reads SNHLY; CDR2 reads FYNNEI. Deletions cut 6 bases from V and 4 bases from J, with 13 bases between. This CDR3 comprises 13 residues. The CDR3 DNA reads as TGTGCCAGCAGCCGACTGGAGGGGTACGAGCAGTACTTC. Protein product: CASSRLEGYEQYF.

CDR3 amino acids: CASSPRDKGGTQYF. DNA for the CDR3: TGTGCCAGCAGCCCTAGGGACAAAGGAGGGACCCAGTACTTC. J is TRBJ2-5 and V is TRBV3-1 (or the pseudogene TRBV3-2); a possible D gene is TRBD1 (6 bases). CDR1 is LGHDT, CDR2 YNNKEL, per germline (reference sequence). CDR3 length: 14 amino acids. V shed 4 bases and J shed 7 bases, with 16 bases lying between them.

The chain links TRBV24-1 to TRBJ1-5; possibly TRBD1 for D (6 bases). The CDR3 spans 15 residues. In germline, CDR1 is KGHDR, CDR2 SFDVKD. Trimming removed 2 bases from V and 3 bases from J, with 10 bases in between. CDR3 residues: CATSDSNRDNQPQHF. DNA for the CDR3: TGTGCCACCAGTGATTCGAACAGGGACAATCAGCCCCAGCATTTT.

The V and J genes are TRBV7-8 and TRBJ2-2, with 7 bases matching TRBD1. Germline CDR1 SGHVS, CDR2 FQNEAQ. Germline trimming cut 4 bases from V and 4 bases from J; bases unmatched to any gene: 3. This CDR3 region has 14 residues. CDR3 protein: CASSWDRFTGELFF. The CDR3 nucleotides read TGTGCCAGCAGCTGGGACAGATTCACCGGGGAGCTGTTTTTT.

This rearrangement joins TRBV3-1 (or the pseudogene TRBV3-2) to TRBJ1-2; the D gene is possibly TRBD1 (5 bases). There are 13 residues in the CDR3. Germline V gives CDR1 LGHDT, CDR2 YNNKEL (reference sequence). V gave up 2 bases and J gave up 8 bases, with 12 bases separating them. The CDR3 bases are TGTGCCAGCAGCCAATTGCAGGGTACGGGCTACACCTTC. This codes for CASSQLQGTGYTF.

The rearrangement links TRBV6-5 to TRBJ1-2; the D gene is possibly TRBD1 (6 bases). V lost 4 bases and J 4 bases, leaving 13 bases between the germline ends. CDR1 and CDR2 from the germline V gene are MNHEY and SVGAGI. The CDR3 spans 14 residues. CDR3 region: CASSSGGPFYGYTF. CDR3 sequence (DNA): TGTGCCAGCAGTTCTGGGGGCCCATTCTATGGCTACACCTTC.

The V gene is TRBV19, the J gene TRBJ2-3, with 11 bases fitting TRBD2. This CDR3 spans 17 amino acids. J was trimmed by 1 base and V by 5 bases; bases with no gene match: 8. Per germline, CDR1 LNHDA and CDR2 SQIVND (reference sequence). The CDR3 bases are TGTGCCAGTAGTGTACTAGCGGGGGCCCTTGGCACAGATACGCAGTATTTT. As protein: CASSVLAGALGTDTQYF.

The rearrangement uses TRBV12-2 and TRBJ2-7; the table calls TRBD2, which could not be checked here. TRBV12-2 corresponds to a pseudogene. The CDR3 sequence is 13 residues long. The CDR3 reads CASPSPKQCEQYF. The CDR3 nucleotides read TGTGCAAGCCCCTCCCCTAAGCAATGCGAGCAGTACTTC.

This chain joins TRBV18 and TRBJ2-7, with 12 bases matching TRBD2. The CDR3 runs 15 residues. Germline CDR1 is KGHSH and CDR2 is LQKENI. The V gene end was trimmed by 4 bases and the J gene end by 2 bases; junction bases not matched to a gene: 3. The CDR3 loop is CASSLTSGSPYEQYF. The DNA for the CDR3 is TGTGCCAGCTCACTGACTAGCGGGAGTCCCTACGAGCAGTACTTC.

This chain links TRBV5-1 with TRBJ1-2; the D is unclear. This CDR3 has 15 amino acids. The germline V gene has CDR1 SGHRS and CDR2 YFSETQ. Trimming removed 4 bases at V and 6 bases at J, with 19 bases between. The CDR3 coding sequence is TGCGCCAGCAGCCCACCGGGATGGGCGGAACATGGCTACACCTTC. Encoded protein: CASSPPGWAEHGYTF.